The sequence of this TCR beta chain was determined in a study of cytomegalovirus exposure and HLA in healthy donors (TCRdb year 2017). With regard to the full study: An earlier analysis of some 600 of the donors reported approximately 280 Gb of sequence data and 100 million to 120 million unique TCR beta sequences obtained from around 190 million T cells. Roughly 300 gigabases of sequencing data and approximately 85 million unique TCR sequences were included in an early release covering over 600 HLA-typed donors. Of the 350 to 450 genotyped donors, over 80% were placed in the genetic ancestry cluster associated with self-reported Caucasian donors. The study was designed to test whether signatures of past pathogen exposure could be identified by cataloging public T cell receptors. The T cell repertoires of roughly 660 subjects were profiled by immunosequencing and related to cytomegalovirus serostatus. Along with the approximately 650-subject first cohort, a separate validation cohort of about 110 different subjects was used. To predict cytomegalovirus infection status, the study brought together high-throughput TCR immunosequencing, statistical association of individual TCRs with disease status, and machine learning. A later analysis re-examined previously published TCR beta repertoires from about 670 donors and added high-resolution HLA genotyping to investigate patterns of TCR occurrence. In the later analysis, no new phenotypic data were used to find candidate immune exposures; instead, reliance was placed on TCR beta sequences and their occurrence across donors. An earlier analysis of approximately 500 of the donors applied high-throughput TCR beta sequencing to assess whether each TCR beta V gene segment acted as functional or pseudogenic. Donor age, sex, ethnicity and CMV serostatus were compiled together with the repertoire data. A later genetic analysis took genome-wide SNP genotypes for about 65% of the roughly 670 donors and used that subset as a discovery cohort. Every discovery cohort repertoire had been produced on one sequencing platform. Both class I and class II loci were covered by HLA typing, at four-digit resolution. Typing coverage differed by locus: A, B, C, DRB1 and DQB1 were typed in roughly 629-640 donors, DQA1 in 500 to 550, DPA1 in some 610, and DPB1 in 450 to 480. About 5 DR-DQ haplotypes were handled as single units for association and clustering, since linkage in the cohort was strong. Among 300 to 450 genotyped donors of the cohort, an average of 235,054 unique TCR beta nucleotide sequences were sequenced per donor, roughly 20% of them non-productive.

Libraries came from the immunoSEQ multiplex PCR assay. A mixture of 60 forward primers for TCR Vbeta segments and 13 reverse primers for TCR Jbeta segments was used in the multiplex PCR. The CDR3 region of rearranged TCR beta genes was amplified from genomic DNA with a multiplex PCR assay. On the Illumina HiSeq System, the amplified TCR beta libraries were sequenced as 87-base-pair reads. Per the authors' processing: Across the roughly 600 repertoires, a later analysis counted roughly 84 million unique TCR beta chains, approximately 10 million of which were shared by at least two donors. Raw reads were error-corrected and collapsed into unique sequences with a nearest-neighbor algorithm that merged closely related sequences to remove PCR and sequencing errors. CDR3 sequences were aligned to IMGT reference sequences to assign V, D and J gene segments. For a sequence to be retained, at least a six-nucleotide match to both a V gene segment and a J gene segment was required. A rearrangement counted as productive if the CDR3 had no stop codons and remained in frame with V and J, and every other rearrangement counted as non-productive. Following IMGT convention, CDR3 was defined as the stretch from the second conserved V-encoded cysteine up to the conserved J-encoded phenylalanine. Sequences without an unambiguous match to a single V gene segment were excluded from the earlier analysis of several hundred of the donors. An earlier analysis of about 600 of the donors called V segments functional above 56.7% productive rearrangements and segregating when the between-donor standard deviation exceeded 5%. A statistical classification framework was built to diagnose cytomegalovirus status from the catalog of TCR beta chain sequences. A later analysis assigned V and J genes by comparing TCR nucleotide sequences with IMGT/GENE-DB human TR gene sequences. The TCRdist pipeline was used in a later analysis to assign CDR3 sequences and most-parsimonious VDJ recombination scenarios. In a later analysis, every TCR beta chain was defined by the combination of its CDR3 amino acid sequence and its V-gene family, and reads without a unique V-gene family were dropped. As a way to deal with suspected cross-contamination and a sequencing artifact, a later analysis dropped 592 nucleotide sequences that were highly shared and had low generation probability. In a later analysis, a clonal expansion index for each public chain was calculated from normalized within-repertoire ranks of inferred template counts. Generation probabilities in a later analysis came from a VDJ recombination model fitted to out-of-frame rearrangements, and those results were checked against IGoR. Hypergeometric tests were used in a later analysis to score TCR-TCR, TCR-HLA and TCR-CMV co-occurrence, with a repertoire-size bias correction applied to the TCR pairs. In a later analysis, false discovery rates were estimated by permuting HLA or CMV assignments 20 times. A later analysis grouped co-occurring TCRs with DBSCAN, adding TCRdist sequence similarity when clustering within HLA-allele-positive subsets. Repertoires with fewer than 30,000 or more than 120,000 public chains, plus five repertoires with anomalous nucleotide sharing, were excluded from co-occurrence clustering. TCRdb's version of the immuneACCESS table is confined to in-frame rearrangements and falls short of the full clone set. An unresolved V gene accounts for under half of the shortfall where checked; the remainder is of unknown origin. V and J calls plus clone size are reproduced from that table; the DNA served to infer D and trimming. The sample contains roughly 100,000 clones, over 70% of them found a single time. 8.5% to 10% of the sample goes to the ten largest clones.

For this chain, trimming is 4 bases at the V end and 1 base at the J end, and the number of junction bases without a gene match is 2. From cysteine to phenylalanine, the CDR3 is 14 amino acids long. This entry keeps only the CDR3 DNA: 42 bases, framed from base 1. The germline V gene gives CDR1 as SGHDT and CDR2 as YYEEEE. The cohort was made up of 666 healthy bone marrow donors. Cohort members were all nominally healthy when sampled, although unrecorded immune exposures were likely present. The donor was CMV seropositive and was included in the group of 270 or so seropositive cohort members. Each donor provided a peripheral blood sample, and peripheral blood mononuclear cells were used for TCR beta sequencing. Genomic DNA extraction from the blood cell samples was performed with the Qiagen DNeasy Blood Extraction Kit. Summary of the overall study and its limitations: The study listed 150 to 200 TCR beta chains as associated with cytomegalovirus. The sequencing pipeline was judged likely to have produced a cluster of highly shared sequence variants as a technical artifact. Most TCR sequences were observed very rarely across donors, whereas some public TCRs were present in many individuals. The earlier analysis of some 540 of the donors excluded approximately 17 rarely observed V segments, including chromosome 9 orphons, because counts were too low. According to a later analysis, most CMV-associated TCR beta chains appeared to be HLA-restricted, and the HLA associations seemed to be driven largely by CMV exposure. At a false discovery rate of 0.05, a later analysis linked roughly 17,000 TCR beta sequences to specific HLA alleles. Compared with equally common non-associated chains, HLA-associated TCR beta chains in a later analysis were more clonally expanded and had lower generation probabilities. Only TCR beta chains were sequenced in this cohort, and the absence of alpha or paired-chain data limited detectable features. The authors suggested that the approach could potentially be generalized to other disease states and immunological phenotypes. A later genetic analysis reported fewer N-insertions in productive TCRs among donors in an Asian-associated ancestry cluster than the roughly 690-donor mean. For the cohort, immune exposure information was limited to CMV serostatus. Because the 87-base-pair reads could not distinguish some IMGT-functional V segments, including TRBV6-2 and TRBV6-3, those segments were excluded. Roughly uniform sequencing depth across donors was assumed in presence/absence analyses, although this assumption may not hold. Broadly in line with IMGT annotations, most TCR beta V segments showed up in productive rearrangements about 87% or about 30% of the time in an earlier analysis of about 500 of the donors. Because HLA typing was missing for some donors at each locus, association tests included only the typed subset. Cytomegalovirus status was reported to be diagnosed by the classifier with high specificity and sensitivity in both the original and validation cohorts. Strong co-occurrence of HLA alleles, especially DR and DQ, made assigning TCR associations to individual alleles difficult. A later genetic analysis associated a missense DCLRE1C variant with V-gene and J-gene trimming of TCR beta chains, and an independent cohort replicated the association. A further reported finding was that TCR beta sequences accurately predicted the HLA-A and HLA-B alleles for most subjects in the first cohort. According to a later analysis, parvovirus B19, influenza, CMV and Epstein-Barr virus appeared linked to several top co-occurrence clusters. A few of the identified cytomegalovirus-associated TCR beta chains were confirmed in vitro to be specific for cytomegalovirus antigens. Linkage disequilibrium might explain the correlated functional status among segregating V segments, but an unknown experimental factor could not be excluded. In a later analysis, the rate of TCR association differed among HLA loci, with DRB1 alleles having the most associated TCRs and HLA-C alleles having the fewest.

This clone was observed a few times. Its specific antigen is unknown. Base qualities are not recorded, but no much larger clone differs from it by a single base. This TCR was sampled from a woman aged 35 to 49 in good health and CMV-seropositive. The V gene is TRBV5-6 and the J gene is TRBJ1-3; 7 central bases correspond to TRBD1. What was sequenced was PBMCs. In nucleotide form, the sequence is TGTGCCAGCAGCCTGGGACAGTCTGGAAACACCATATATTTT. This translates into CASSLGQSGNTIYF.